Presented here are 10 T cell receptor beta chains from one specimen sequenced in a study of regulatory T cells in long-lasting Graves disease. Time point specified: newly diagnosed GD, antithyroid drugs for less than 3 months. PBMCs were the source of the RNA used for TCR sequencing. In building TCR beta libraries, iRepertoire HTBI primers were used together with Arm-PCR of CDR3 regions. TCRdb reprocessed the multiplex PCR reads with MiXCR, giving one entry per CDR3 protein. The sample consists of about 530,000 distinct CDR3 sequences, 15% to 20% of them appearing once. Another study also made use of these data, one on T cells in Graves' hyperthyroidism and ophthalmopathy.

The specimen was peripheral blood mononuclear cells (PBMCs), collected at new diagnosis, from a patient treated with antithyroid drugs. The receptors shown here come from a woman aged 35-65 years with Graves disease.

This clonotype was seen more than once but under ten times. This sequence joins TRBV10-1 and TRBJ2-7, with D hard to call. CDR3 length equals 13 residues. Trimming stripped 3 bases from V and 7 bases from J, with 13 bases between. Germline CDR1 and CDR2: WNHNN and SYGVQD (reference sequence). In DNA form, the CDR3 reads TGCGCCAGCAGTGACCTGAAGATTGGGGAGCAGTACTTC. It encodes CASSDLKIGEQYF.

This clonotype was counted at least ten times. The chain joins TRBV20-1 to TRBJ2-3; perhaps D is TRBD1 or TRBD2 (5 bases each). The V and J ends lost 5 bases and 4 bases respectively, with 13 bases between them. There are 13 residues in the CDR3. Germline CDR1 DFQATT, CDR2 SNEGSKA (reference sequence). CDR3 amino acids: CSAPSLGADTQYF. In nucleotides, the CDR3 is TGCAGTGCTCCTTCCCTGGGGGCAGATACGCAGTATTTT.

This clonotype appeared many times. DNA of the CDR3: TGTGCCAGCAGCCAAGATATGGGGGGCACTGAAGCTTTCTTT. It encodes CASSQDMGGTEAFF. The rearrangement uses TRBV3-1 and TRBJ1-1; D possibly corresponds to TRBD1 (5 bases). Trimming cost V 0 bases and J 4 bases, with 9 bases left between them. CDR1 and CDR2 (germline): LGHDT, YNNKEL (reference sequence). This CDR3 comprises 14 residues.

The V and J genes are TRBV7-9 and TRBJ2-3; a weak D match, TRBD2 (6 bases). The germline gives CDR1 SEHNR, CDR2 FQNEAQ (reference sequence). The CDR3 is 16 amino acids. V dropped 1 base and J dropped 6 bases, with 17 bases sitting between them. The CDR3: CASSLVRRVWGDTQYF. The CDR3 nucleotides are TGTGCCAGCAGCTTAGTGAGGAGGGTCTGGGGTGATACGCAGTATTTT.

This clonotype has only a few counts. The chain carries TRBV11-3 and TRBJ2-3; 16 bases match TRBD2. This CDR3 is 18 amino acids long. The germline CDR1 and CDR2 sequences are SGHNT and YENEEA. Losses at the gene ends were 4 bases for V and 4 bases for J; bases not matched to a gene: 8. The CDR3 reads CASSYGTSGGALADTQYF. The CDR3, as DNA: TGTGCCAGCAGCTACGGGACTAGCGGGGGGGCCCTAGCAGATACGCAGTATTTT.

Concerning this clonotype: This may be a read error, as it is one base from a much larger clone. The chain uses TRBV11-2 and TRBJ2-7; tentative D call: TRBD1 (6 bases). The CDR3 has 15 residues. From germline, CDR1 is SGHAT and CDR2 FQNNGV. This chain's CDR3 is CASSPGAATTYERYF. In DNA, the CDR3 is TGTGCCAGCAGCCCAGGGGCAGCTACAACCTACGAGCGGTACTTC.

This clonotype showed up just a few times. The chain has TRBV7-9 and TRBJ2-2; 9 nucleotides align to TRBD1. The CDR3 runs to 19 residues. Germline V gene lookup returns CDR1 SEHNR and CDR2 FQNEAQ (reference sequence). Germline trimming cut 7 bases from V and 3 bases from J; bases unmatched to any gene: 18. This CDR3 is CASTHGGDNRGLDTGELFF. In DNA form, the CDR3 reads TGTGCCAGCACCCACGGCGGGGATAACAGGGGGCTTGACACCGGGGAGCTGTTTTTT.

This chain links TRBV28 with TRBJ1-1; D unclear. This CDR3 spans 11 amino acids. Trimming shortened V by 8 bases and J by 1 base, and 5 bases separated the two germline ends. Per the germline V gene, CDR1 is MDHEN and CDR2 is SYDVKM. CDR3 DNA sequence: TGTGCCAGCGTCGGGAACACTGAAGCTTTCTTT. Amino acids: CASVGNTEAFF.

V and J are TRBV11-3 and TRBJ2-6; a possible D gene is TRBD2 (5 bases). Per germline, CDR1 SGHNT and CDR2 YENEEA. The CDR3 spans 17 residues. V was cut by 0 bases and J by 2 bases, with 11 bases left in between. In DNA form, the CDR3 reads TGTGCCAGCAGCTTAGATTCGGGGTCGCCTGGGGCCAACGTCCTGACTTTC. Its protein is CASSLDSGSPGANVLTF.

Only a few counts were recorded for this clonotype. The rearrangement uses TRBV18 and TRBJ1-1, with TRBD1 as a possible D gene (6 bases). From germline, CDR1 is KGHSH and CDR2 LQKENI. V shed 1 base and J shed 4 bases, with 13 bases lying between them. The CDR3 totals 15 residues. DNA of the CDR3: TGTGCCAGCTCACCACGTCTGAGGGGGACCACTGAAGCTTTCTTT. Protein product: CASSPRLRGTTEAFF.